These 15 T cell receptor beta chains came from one sample sequenced in a study of T cell changes during pregnancy in multiple sclerosis. The repertoire was sequenced with immunoSEQ multiplex PCR; TCRdb's copy has only in-frame clones and lacks some. Seen here are approximately 40,000 clones, roughly nine tenths observed once, and the top ten hold under 1.5%. The sequencing here drew on CD4+ T cells from peripheral blood mononuclear cells, taken in the second trimester of pregnancy. Receptors were obtained from a female donor with multiple sclerosis, enrolled in a pregnancy study.

The rearrangement joins TRBV6-6 to TRBJ2-5, with D perhaps TRBD1 (6 bases). The assigned J gene may be wrong: the sequence end matches TRBJ2-7 better. The CDR3 loop spans 13 amino acids. Germline V gene data show CDR1 as MNHNY and CDR2 as SVGAGI (reference sequence). The CDR3 spells CASSRQASYEQYF. The CDR3 nucleotides are TGTGCCAGCAGCCGACAGGCCTCCTACGAGCAGTACTTC.

The V call is TRBV5-4, the J call TRBJ2-7; D is undetermined. The CDR3 is made up of 14 amino acids. CDR1 is SGHNT and CDR2 is YYREEE in the germline V gene (reference sequence). The V end lost 4 bases, the J end lost 7 bases, and 18 bases lay between the germline ends. CDR3 DNA sequence: TGTGCCAGCAGCGCCCGGGTCGCCGCTTCAGAGCAGTACTTC. Amino acid sequence: CASSARVAASEQYF.

The J gene is TRBJ1-5, the V gene TRBV19, with 10 bases identical to TRBD1. The CDR3 covers 15 residues. Unmatched junction bases numbered 6, after V lost 5 bases and J lost 5 bases. CDR1 is LNHDA and CDR2 is SQIVND in the germline V gene (reference sequence). CDR3 in DNA: TGTGCCAGTAGTCCCCCGGGACAGGGGTATCAGCCCCAGCATTTT. As protein: CASSPPGQGYQPQHF.

This clone was observed a single time. CDR3 residues: CASSSIRGPGMAQYF. The CDR3 DNA reads as TGTGCCAGCAGTTCCATCAGGGGGCCCGGAATGGCCCAGTACTTC. The rearrangement links TRBV6-6 to TRBJ2-5; 8 bases are shared with TRBD1. CDR1 is MNHNY and CDR2 is SVGAGI in the germline V gene (reference sequence). The CDR3 runs 15 residues. With 4 bases clipped from V and 9 bases from J, the junction kept 13 bases outside the gene matches.

The V call is TRBV19, the J call TRBJ2-7; 9 nucleotides align to TRBD1. The CDR3 is 14 residues long. Per germline, CDR1 LNHDA and CDR2 SQIVND (reference sequence). V gave up 10 bases and J gave up 4 bases; unmatched junction bases: 11. CDR3 sequence (DNA): TGTGCCACTCGAACCGGGACAGGGAATTACGAGCAGTACTTC. Residues: CATRTGTGNYEQYF. Together with reference TRBV19 and TRBJ2-7, the CDR3 gives the full variable domain: DGGITQSPKYLFRKEGQNVTLSCEQNLNHDAMYWYRQDPGQGLRLIYYSQIVNDFQKGDIAEGYSVSREKKESFPLTVTSAQKNPTAFYLCATRTGTGNYEQYFGPGTRLTVT.

In regard to this clone: Germline is not matched at one junction end, which may reflect a read error. Different DNA sequences within this sample yield the same CDR3. The chain is built from TRBV28 and TRBJ2-7; the match to TRBD2 covers 9 bases. The length of the CDR3 is 17 residues. CDR1 and CDR2 (germline): MDHEN, SYDVKM. DNA of the CDR3: TGTGCCAGCAGTTTATCGGGCGCGGGAGGGCCTTTCTACGAACAGTACTTC. Translation gives CASSLSGAGGPFYEQYF.

As DNA, the CDR3 is TGTGCCAGCAGCACTGACAGGGTTGGGGCCAACGTCCTGACTTTC. This translates into CASSTDRVGANVLTF. The rearrangement joins TRBV11-2 to TRBJ2-6; TRBD1 agrees at 7 bases. From germline, CDR1 is SGHAT and CDR2 FQNNGV. V shed 5 bases, J shed 3 bases, and the junction held 4 bases outside the gene matches. This CDR3 region has 15 residues.

This clone is judged medium-sized (0.01 to 0.1%). The genes are TRBV5-6 and TRBJ1-5, with D possibly being TRBD1 (5 bases). Germline V gene data show CDR1 as SGHDT and CDR2 as YYEEEE. V was cut by 1 base and J by 4 bases, with 6 bases left in between. The CDR3 contains 13 residues. The CDR3 nucleotides read TGTGCCAGCAGCTTGTCAGGGAATCAGCCCCAGCATTTT. Amino acid sequence: CASSLSGNQPQHF. The full variable domain, rest sourced from reference TRBV5-6 and TRBJ1-5, is DAGVTQSPTHLIKTRGQQVTLRCSPKSGHDTVSWYQQALGQGPQFIFQYYEEEERQRGNFPDRFSGHQFPNYSSELNVNALLLGDSALYLCASSLSGNQPQHFGDGTRLSIL.

V and J are TRBV11-3 and TRBJ2-7; TRBD2 might be the D (6 bases). Germline V gene lookup returns CDR1 SGHNT and CDR2 YENEEA. V was cut by 4 bases and J by 7 bases, with 11 bases left in between. The CDR3 contains 12 residues. DNA for the CDR3: TGTGCCAGCAGCTCTCGTGGGGGGGAGCAGTACTTC. It is translated as CASSSRGGEQYF.

The chain recombines TRBV18 with TRBJ1-1, with D possibly TRBD1 on 6 matching bases. Deletions cut 8 bases from V and 1 base from J, with 11 bases between. This CDR3 spans 13 amino acids. Per germline, CDR1 KGHSH and CDR2 LQKENI. The DNA for the CDR3 is TGTGCCAGCGGGGGGGCAGGGAACACTGAAGCTTTCTTT. This gives the protein CASGGAGNTEAFF.

J is TRBJ2-5 and V is TRBV7-9, with 9 bases aligning to TRBD2. Losses at the gene ends were 5 bases for V and 5 bases for J; bases not matched to a gene: 18. Germline V lookup: CDR1 SEHNR, CDR2 FQNEAQ (reference sequence). CDR3 length equals 18 residues. The CDR3 loop reads CASSPPRVAGAPGETQYF. The DNA of the CDR3 is TGTGCCAGCAGCCCCCCCCGAGTAGCGGGAGCCCCGGGGGAGACCCAGTACTTC.

The CDR3 loop reads CASSWGLAFDEQFF. CDR3 nucleotides: TGTGCCAGCAGCTGGGGACTAGCCTTTGATGAGCAGTTCTTC. The V call is TRBV25-1, the J call TRBJ2-1, with 9 bases fitting TRBD2. Trimming took 6 bases from V and 8 from J; bases not matched to a gene: 8. This CDR3 comprises 14 residues. In germline, CDR1 is MGHDK, CDR2 SYGVNS.

The J gene is TRBJ2-7, the V gene TRBV7-8, with D unclear. Germline V gives CDR1 SGHVS, CDR2 FQNEAQ. V was pared by 7 bases and J by 6 bases, with 13 bases between. CDR3 length: 12 amino acids. The CDR3 DNA is TGTGCCAGCACACCCGGTGGTGTCGAGCAGTACTTC. This translates into CASTPGGVEQYF.

This chain uses TRBV18 with TRBJ1-5, with 7 bases that match TRBD1. This CDR3 region has 15 residues. With 4 bases clipped from V and 3 bases from J, the junction kept 6 bases outside the gene matches. CDR1 is KGHSH, CDR2 LQKENI, per germline. The CDR3 bases are TGTGCCAGCTCACTCTTACAGGGGTTCAATCAGCCCCAGCATTTT. This sequence encodes CASSLLQGFNQPQHF.

The chain recombines TRBV27 with TRBJ1-4; a weak D match, TRBD1 (5 bases). In germline, CDR1 is MNHEY, CDR2 SMNVEV (reference sequence). This CDR3 is built from 15 residues. The V end was cut by 5 bases, the J end by 4 bases, with 14 bases between. The CDR3 here is CASSRSGVLNEKLFF. In DNA form, the CDR3 reads TGTGCCAGCAGTAGGTCGGGGGTTCTTAATGAAAAACTGTTTTTT.